This TCR beta chain is drawn from a study of blood T cell repertoires in COVID-19. On the study more broadly: Sites in the United States, Italy and Spain provided acute and convalescent COVID-19 samples. PBMCs, B-cell-depleted T cells, or T cells were the source of the cDNA or gDNA that made up the material.

This clone showed up just once. Using immunoSEQ multiplex PCR, the repertoire was profiled, and TCRdb retains in-frame clones only, with some absent. There are over 40,000 clones in the sample; 92% occur only once, and about 12% lies in the top ten. Unmatched junction bases numbered 4, after V lost 2 bases and J lost 5 bases. Per germline, CDR1 MNHEY and CDR2 SVGAGI. CDR3 length: 15 amino acids. The J gene is TRBJ2-2, the V gene TRBV6-5, with TRBD2 matching 8 bases. This TCR came from a human donor in a cohort sampled during active COVID-19. Input material: peripheral blood. This chain's CDR3 is CASSYRTSGTGELFF. DNA for the CDR3: TGTGCCAGCAGTTACAGAACTAGCGGTACCGGGGAGCTGTTTTTT.